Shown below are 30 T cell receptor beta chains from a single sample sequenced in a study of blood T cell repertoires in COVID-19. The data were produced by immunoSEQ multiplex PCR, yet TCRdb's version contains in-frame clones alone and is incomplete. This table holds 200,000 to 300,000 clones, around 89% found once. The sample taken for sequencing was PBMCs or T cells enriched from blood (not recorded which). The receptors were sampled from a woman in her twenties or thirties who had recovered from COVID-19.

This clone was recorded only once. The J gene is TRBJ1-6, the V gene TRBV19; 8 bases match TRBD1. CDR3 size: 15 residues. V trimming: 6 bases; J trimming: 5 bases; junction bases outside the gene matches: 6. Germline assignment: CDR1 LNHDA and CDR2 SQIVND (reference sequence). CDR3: CASRTTGADNSPLHF. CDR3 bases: TGTGCCAGTAGAACGACAGGGGCCGATAATTCACCCCTCCACTTT.

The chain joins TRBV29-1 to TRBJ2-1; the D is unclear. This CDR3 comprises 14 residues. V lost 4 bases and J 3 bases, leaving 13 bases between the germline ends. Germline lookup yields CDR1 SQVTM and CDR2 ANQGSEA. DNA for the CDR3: TGCAGCGTTGCCCTCCGAGAGCGCTACAATGAGCAGTTCTTC. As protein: CSVALRERYNEQFF.

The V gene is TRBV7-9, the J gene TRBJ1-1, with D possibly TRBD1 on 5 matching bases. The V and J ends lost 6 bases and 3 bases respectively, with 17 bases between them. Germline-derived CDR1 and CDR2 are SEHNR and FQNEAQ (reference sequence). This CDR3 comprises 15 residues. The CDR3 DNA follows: TGTGCCAGCAGGGTACCTGGGGCTGGGGACACTGAAGCTTTCTTT. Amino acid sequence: CASRVPGAGDTEAFF.

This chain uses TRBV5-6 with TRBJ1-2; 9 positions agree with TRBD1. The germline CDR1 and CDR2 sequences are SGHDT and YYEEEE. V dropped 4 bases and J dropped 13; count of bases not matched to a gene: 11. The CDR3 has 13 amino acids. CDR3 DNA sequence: TGTGCCAGCAGCACCGGGACAGGGACTCCGTTCACCTTC. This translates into CASSTGTGTPFTF.

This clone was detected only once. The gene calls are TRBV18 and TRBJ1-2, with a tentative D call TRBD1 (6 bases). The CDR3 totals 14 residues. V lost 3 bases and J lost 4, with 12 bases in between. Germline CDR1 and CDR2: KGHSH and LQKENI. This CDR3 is CASSPGGLSYGYTF. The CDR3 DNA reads TGTGCCAGCTCACCCGGGGGGCTTAGCTATGGCTACACCTTC.

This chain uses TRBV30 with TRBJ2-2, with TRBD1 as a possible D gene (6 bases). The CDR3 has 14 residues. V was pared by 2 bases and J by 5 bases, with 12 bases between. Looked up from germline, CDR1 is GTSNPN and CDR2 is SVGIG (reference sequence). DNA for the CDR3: TGTGCCTGGAGTAGGGGGAGAGCAACCGGGGAGCTGTTTTTT. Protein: CAWSRGRATGELFF.

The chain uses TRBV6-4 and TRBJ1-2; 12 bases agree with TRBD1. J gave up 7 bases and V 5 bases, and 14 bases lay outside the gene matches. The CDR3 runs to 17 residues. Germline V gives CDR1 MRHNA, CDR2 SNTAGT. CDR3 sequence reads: CASSRQAGTGGDRGYTF. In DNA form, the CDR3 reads TGTGCCAGCAGTCGCCAAGCCGGGACAGGGGGCGATCGTGGCTACACCTTC.

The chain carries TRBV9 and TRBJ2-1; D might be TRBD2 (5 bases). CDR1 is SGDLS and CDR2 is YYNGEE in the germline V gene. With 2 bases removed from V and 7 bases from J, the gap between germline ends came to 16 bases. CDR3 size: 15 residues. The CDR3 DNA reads TGTGCCAGCAGCGTGTCCGGGAAGTTTGCGAATGAGCAGTTCTTC. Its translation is CASSVSGKFANEQFF.

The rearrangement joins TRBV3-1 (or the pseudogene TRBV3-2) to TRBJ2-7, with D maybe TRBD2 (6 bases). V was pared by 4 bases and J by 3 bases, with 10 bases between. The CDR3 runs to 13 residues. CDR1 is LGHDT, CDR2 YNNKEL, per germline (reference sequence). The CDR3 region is CASSLGSGYEQYF. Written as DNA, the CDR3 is TGTGCCAGCAGCCTCGGGAGTGGCTACGAGCAGTACTTC.

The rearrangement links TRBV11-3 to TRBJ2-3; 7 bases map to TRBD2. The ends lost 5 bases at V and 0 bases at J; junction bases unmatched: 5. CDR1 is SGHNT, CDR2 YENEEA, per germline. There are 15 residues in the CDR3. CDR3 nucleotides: TGTGCCAGCAGCCCAAATAGCGGGAGCACAGATACGCAGTATTTT. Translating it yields CASSPNSGSTDTQYF.

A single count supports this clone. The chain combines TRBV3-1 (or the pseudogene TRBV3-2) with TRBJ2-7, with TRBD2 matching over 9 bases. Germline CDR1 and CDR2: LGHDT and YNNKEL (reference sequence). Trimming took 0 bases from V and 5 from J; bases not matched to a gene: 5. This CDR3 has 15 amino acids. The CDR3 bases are TGTGCCAGCAGCCAAGACATTAGCGGGAGCAACGAGCAGTACTTC. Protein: CASSQDISGSNEQYF.

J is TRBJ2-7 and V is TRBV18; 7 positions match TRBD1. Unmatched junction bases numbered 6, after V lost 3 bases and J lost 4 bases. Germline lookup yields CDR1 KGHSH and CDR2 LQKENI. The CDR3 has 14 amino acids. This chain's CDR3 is CASSPGTDPYEQYF. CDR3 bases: TGTGCCAGCTCACCGGGGACAGACCCTTACGAGCAGTACTTC.

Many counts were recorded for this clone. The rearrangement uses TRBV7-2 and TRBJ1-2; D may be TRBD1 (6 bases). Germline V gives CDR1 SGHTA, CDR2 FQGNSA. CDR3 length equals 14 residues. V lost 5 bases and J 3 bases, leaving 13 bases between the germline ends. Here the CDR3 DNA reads TGTGCCAGCAGCCGCCTGGGGGCAGACTATGGCTACACCTTC. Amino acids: CASSRLGADYGYTF.

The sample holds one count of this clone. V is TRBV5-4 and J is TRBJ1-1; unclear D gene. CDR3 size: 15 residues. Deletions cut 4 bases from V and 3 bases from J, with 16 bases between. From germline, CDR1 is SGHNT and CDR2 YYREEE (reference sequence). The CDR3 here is CASSPIDNPDTEAFF. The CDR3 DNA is TGTGCCAGCAGCCCGATCGACAACCCAGACACTGAAGCTTTCTTT.

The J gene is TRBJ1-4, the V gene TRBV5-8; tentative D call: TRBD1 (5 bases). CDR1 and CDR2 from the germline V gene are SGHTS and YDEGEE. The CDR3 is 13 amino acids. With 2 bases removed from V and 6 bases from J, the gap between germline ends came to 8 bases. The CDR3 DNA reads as TGTGCCAGCAGCTTTCGGACATATGAAAAACTGTTTTTT. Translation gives CASSFRTYEKLFF.

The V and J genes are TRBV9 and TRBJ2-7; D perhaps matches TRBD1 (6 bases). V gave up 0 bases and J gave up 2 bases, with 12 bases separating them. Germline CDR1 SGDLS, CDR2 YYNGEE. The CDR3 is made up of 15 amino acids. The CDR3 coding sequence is TGTGCCAGCAGCGTAGCGGGCAGGGGAACCTACGAGCAGTACTTC. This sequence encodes CASSVAGRGTYEQYF.

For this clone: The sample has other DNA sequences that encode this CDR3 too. CDR3 DNA sequence: TGCGCCAGCAGCTTAGGGACAGGGATGAACACTGAAGCTTTCTTT. Its protein product is CASSLGTGMNTEAFF. This sequence joins TRBV5-1 and TRBJ1-1, with 9 bases lining up with TRBD1. Germline V gives CDR1 SGHRS, CDR2 YFSETQ. CDR3 length equals 15 residues. The V gene end was trimmed by 2 bases and the J gene end by 0 bases; junction bases not matched to a gene: 2.

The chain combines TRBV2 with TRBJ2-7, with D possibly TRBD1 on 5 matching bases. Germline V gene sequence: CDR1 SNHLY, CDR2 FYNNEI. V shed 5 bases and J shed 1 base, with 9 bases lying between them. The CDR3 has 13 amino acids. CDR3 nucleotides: TGTGCCAGCAGTACCAAGGGGTCCTACGAGCAGTACTTC. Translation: CASSTKGSYEQYF.

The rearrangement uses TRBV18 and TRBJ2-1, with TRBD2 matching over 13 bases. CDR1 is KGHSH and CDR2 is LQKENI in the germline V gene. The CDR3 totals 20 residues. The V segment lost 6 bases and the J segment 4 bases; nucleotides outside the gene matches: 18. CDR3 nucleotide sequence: TGTGCCAGCTCTCCTAGTGTGTGGGACTTGGGACTAGCGGGATACAATGAGCAGTTCTTC. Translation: CASSPSVWDLGLAGYNEQFF.

The CDR3 here is CASSQERSRSPLHF. The CDR3 DNA reads TGCGCCAGCAGCCAAGAGAGAAGTCGTTCACCCCTCCACTTT. The genes are TRBV4-1 and TRBJ1-6; D gene ambiguous. Germline-derived CDR1 and CDR2 are MGHRA and YSYEKL. This CDR3 spans 14 amino acids. V shed 0 bases and J shed 9 bases, with 9 bases lying between them.

For the CDR3, the DNA is TGTGCCAGCAGTCTCCGGGACAGGGATCAGCCCCAGCATTTT. This gives the protein CASSLRDRDQPQHF. The rearrangement links TRBV27 to TRBJ1-5; 9 positions match TRBD1. J was trimmed by 5 bases and V by 5 bases; bases with no gene match: 4. CDR3 length equals 14 residues. From germline, CDR1 is MNHEY and CDR2 SMNVEV (reference sequence).

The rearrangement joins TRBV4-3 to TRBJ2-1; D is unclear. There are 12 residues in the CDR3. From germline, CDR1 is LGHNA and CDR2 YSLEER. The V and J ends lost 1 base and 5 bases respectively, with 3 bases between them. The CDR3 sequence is CASSQGHNEQFF. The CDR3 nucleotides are TGCGCCAGCAGCCAAGGGCACAATGAGCAGTTCTTC.

The CDR3 region is CASSQSRAGGDTQYF. As DNA, the CDR3 is TGTGCCAGCAGCCAATCGAGGGCCGGGGGGGATACGCAGTATTTT. The gene calls are TRBV3-1 (or the pseudogene TRBV3-2) and TRBJ2-3; 7 bases match TRBD2. The ends lost 2 bases at V and 6 bases at J; junction bases unmatched: 8. The CDR3 has 15 amino acids. Germline V gene data show CDR1 as LGHDT and CDR2 as YNNKEL (reference sequence).

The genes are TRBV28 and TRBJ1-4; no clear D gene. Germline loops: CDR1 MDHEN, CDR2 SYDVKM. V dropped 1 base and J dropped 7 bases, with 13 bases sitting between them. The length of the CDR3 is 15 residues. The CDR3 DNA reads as TGTGCCAGCAGTTTATCATCGGGGTGGGCTGAAAAACTGTTTTTT. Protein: CASSLSSGWAEKLFF.

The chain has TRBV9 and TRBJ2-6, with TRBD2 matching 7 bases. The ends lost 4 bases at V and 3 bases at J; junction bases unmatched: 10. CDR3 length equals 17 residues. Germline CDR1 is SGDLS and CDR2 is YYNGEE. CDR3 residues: CASSPQGGLSGANVLTF. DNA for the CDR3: TGTGCCAGCAGCCCCCAGGGAGGGCTGAGTGGGGCCAACGTCCTGACTTTC.

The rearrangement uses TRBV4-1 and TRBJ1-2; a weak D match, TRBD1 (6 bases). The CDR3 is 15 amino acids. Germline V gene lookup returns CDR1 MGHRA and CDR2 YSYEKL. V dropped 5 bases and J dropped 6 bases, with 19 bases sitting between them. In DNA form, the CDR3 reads TGCGCCAGCAGCAGGACCAGGGACATGGTGGATGGCTACACCTTC. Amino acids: CASSRTRDMVDGYTF.

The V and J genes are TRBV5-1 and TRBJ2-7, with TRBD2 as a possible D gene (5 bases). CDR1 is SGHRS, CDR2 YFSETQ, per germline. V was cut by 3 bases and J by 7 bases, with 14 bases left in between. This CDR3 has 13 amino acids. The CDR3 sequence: CASSSGSVGEQYF. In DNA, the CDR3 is TGCGCCAGCAGCTCGGGGAGCGTGGGGGAGCAGTACTTC.

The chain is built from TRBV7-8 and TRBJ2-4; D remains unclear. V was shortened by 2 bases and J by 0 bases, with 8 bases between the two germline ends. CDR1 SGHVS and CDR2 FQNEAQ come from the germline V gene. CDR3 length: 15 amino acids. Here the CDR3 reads CASSLNRLAKNIQYF. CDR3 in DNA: TGTGCCAGCAGCTTAAACCGACTAGCCAAAAACATTCAGTACTTC.

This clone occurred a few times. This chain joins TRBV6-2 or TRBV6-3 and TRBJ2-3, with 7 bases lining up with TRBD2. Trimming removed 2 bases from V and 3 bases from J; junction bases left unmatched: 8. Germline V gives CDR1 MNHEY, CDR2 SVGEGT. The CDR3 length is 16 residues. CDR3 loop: CASSYPSGRGTDTQYF. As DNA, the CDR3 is TGTGCCAGCAGTTACCCGTCTGGGAGGGGAACAGATACGCAGTATTTT.

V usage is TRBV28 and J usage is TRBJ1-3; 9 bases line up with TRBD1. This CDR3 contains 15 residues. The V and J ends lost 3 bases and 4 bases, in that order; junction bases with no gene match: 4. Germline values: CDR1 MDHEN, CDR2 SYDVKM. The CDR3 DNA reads TGTGCCAGCAGTTTCGGGACAGGGCCCGGAAACACCATATATTTT. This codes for CASSFGTGPGNTIYF. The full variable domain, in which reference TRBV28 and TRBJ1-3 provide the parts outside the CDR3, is DVKVTQSSRYLVKRTGEKVFLECVQDMDHENMFWYRQDPGLGLRLIYFSYDVKMKEKGDIPEGYSVSREKKERFSLILESASTNQTSMYLCASSFGTGPGNTIYFGEGSWLTVV.